The 2 T cell receptor beta chains below were found in one sample sequenced in a study of spatial heterogeneity in lung cancer. In TCRdb, the 5' RACE reads were re-called with MiXCR into one record per CDR3 protein. The table shows some 39,000 distinct CDR3 sequences, with roughly 7% occurring only once. The time point is: sample taken at primary tumor resection. In each case, whole RNA from tumor, nontumor lung or frozen PBMC was sequenced unsorted. The specimen comprised PBMCs, sampled at surgery. All receptors come from a female donor with early-stage non-small cell lung cancer.

This clonotype was counted ten times or more. This chain connects TRBV6-2 or TRBV6-3 to TRBJ2-5; 7 bases are shared with TRBD2. The CDR3 is 17 amino acids. Germline lookup yields CDR1 MNHEY and CDR2 SVGEGT. The ends lost 0 bases at V and 2 bases at J; junction bases unmatched: 9. The chain's CDR3 is CASSYSPQEAGQETQYF. The CDR3 nucleotides are TGTGCCAGCAGTTACTCGCCCCAGGAAGCGGGGCAAGAGACCCAGTACTTC.

The chain links TRBV23-1 to TRBJ2-3; no definite D call. TRBV23-1 qualifies as an ORF whose function is uncertain. The V end was cut by 2 bases, the J end by 6 bases, with 27 bases between. This CDR3 is built from 19 residues. As DNA, the CDR3 is TGCGCCAGCAGTCAACCCTTACCTGAGCGCGGATCGTCCTCGGATACGCAGTATTTT. Protein: CASSQPLPERGSSSDTQYF.